This T cell receptor beta chain emerged from a study of TIL therapy for anti-PD-1-resistant metastatic lung cancer. Overall study: By whole-exome sequencing, median non-synonymous tumor mutation burden was less than 1.8 mutations per megabase.

As concerns this clone: The antigen remains undetermined.

Documented time point: pre-treatment sample, taken before nivolumab and TIL therapy. Most excised metastases sampled were pleural nodules or supraclavicular lymph nodes. The germline V gene encodes CDR1 SGHDN and CDR2 FVKESK. There are 16 residues in the CDR3. V was trimmed by 0 bases and J by 4 bases, leaving 15 bases between them. Sequencing used immunoSEQ v3. Assay: immunoSEQ multiplex PCR; the TCRdb copy retains only in-frame clones and omits some. The sample lists about 25,000 clones; just under 75% were seen once. General study results and limits: Many TIL product clones were absent from baseline tumor, suggesting clonal contraction. Compared with baseline intratumoral T cells, expanded TIL cultures were more clonal and less diverse (roughly 6.3% vs 31%).

The chain carries TRBV14 and TRBJ2-5; D might be TRBD1 (5 bases). This sequence originates from a person aged 30 to 80 with non-small cell lung cancer. Sequences were derived from tumor tissue, sampled at baseline. This CDR3 is CASSQEARRVAETQYF. CDR3 DNA sequence: TGTGCCAGCAGCCAAGAGGCCCGCAGGGTAGCAGAGACCCAGTACTTC.